The rows below give T cell receptor beta chains drawn from one sample of a study of chemoradiotherapy in HPV16-positive cancers. Assay used: immunoSEQ multiplex PCR; TCRdb lists only in-frame clones, some missing. The repertoire holds about 25,000 clones, with approximately 90% as singletons. Sequencing was performed on blood, taken from a patient who underwent chemoradiotherapy. These receptor sequences come from a human donor with HPV-associated anogenital cancer. Each CDR3 is given with its conserved first and last residue. The D gene is left open where the match is weak. Clone size is given for some rows only: seen once, a few or many times, or a class if the clone is expanded.

j_call | d_call | clone_size | v_call | cdr3_aa | cdr3_nt
TRBJ2-1 | TRBD1 | NA | TRBV6-1 | CASSRQGAGYNEQFF | TGTGCCAGCAGTCGACAGGGGGCGGGTTACAATGAGCAGTTCTTC
TRBJ2-5 | TRBD1 | NA | TRBV5-1 | CASSLFKAGGPGETQYF | TGCGCCAGCAGCTTGTTCAAGGCAGGGGGACCCGGAGAGACCCAGTACTTC
TRBJ2-7 | NA | NA | TRBV7-8 | CASSLADPGPIYEQYF | TGTGCCAGCAGCTTAGCAGACCCGGGTCCTATCTACGAGCAGTACTTC
TRBJ1-2 | TRBD1 | NA | TRBV7-3 | CASSLGAGGAISYGYTF | TGTGCCAGCAGCTTAGGTGCAGGGGGCGCAATCAGCTATGGCTACACCTTC
TRBJ2-7 | NA | NA | TRBV4-1 | CASSQGPSYEQYF | TGCGCCAGCAGCCAGGGCCCAAGCTACGAGCAGTACTTC
TRBJ1-5 | TRBD1 | once | TRBV15 | CATSRDWTGNSNQPQHF | TGTGCCACCAGCAGAGATTGGACAGGGAATAGCAATCAGCCCCAGCATTTT
TRBJ2-1 | TRBD2 | NA | TRBV2 | CASRRLAHNEQFF | TGTGCCAGCAGGAGACTAGCACACAATGAGCAGTTCTTC
TRBJ2-7 | NA | NA | TRBV18 | CASSPYRPPNSYEQYF | TGTGCCAGCTCACCATACAGGCCCCCCAACTCCTACGAGCAGTACTTC
TRBJ2-2 | NA | NA | TRBV15 | CATSRDQVGLTGELFF | TGTGCCACCAGCAGAGATCAGGTGGGGCTCACCGGGGAGCTGTTTTTT
TRBJ1-5 | NA | NA | TRBV2 | CASNTGAYNQPQHF | TGTGCCAGCAATACGGGGGCATACAATCAGCCCCAGCATTTT
TRBJ2-7 | TRBD1 | NA | TRBV6-5 | CASSLQGAIGNEQYF | TGTGCCAGCAGTTTACAGGGGGCGATTGGTAACGAGCAGTACTTC
TRBJ1-1 | TRBD1 | NA | TRBV7-2 | CASSDRQGRVLDTEAFF | TGTGCCAGCAGCGATCGACAGGGACGGGTTTTGGACACTGAAGCTTTCTTT
TRBJ2-7 | NA | NA | TRBV4-1 | CASSQVGGHLREQYF | TGCGCCAGCAGCCAAGTGGGGGGCCATCTACGGGAGCAGTACTTC
TRBJ2-7 | NA | NA | TRBV7-9 | CASSFGNYEQYF | TGTGCCAGCAGCTTTGGGAACTACGAGCAGTACTTC
TRBJ1-4 | TRBD1 | NA | TRBV28 | CASRSGGQGDEKLFF | TGTGCCAGCAGGTCGGGGGGACAGGGGGATGAAAAACTGTTTTTT
TRBJ2-7 | TRBD1 | once | TRBV6-5 | CASRPQGQGFYEQYF | TGTGCCAGCAGGCCACAGGGACAGGGATTCTACGAGCAGTACTTC
TRBJ1-6 | TRBD1 | NA | TRBV5-1 | CASSSRQGGSPLHF | TGCGCCAGCAGCTCCCGACAGGGCGGTTCACCCCTCCACTTT
TRBJ2-5 | NA | NA | TRBV11-3 | CASSLRPWETQYF | TGTGCCAGCAGCTTACGACCTTGGGAGACCCAGTACTTC
TRBJ2-6 | TRBD1 | NA | TRBV4-3 | CASSPRDRPYSGANVLTF | TGCGCCAGCAGCCCCCGGGACAGGCCCTACTCTGGGGCCAACGTCCTGACTTTC
TRBJ1-2 | NA | few | TRBV6-1 | CASRSWGVSYGYTF | TGTGCCAGCAGGAGCTGGGGAGTCTCGTATGGCTACACCTTC
TRBJ2-7 | NA | NA | TRBV18 | CASSPGQGRYEQYF | TGTGCCAGCTCACCAGGCCAGGGGCGCTACGAGCAGTACTTC
TRBJ2-7 | NA | NA | TRBV5-8 | CASSLGNGRRYF | TGTGCCAGCAGCCTGGGCAACGGGCGACGGTACTTC
TRBJ2-2 | NA | NA | TRBV5-1 | CASSLASTGELFF | TGCGCCAGCAGCTTGGCGAGCACCGGGGAGCTGTTTTTT
TRBJ2-7 | TRBD2 | NA | TRBV18 | CASSQGLGLEVSYEQYF | TGTGCCAGCTCCCAGGGTCTGGGACTAGAGGTCTCCTACGAGCAGTACTTC
TRBJ2-2 | TRBD1 | NA | TRBV18 | CASSQIRTGARSNTGELFF | TGTGCCAGCTCACAGATTCGGACAGGGGCAAGGTCAAACACCGGGGAGCTGTTTTTT
TRBJ1-1 | TRBD1 | few | TRBV6-5 | CASRGQGAGSTEAFF | TGTGCCAGCAGGGGACAGGGGGCTGGGAGCACTGAAGCTTTCTTT
TRBJ2-3 | NA | NA | TRBV9 | CASSSSGGGTDTQYF | TGTGCCAGCAGCTCCTCCGGGGGAGGCACAGATACGCAGTATTTT
TRBJ2-6 | NA | NA | TRBV7-6 | CASSKTAGANVLTF | TGTGCCAGCAGCAAGACGGCTGGGGCCAACGTCCTGACTTTC
TRBJ2-7 | TRBD1 | NA | TRBV5-1 | CASSRGQGPYEQYF | TGCGCCAGCAGCCGAGGACAGGGCCCCTACGAGCAGTACTTC
TRBJ2-2 | NA | NA | TRBV27 | CASSFMNRLTTGELFF | TGTGCCAGCAGTTTTATGAACAGGTTAACCACCGGGGAGCTGTTTTTT